A selection of T cell receptor beta chains follows, all from one sample in a study of T cells in Graves' hyperthyroidism and ophthalmopathy. TCRdb redid the calling of the multiplex PCR reads with MiXCR, one entry per CDR3 protein. The repertoire holds 500,000 or so distinct CDR3 sequences, with roughly 15% as singletons. Sequenced: blood. The receptor source for this set is a woman aged 18-35 years with Graves' ophthalmopathy. The CDR3 runs from the conserved cysteine through the conserved F or W. The D gene is left open where the match is weak. Clone size is stated in some rows and not others, as once, few, many or a class when expanded.

V	size	J	D	DNA	CDR3
TRBV6-1	many	TRBJ1-1	-	TGTGCCAGCAGTGGGGGGCCTGAGAACACTGAAGCTTTCTTT	CASSGGPENTEAFF
TRBV20-1	many	TRBJ2-3	-	TGCAGTGCTAGCATGACGCGGGGAGACACAGATACGCAGTATTTT	CSASMTRGDTDTQYF
TRBV6-2/TRBV6-3	many	TRBJ1-5	TRBD1	TGTGCCAGCAGTTACCAACCGACAGGGAGTCAGCCCCAGCATTTT	CASSYQPTGSQPQHF
TRBV3-1	-	TRBJ2-7	TRBD1	TGTGCCAGCAGCCCCCGGACAGGGCTAGTCGAGCAGTACTTC	CASSPRTGLVEQYF
TRBV14	many	TRBJ2-1	-	TGTGCCAGCAGCCGGGCTCGGGGGCTCAGGAATGAGCAGTTCTTC	CASSRARGLRNEQFF
TRBV11-3	few	TRBJ2-7	TRBD1	TGTGCCAGCAGCGGGAGGGACAGGGACGAGCAGTACTTC	CASSGRDRDEQYF
TRBV20-1	-	TRBJ2-5	TRBD2	TGCAGTGCTAGAAGGGGCGCGGGGGGAGAGACCCAGTACTTC	CSARRGAGGETQYF
TRBV20-1	-	TRBJ2-3	-	TGCAGTGCTAGAACGGACACAGATATGCAGTATTTT	CSARTDTDMQYF
TRBV27	-	TRBJ2-7	TRBD1	TGTGCCAGCGGTTTCGCGTTGGGACAGGGGGCCTACGAGCAGTACTTC	CASGFALGQGAYEQYF
TRBV29-1	many	TRBJ2-5	TRBD2	TGCAGCGTTGAACGGGCGGGACTAGCGCAAGAGACCCAGTACTTC	CSVERAGLAQETQYF
TRBV6-2/TRBV6-3	once	TRBJ2-7	TRBD2	TGTGCCAGCAGTGCGACTAGCGGGTACGAGCAGTACTTC	CASSATSGYEQYF
TRBV7-9	-	TRBJ2-5	TRBD2	TGTGCCAGCAGCTTAGGTAGCGGGGGGATCCAAGAGACCCAGTACTTC	CASSLGSGGIQETQYF
TRBV27	-	TRBJ1-2	-	TGTGCCAGCAGTTCCTACAGGGTAGGCTATGGCTACACCTTC	CASSSYRVGYGYTF
TRBV5-1	few	TRBJ1-1	TRBD1	TGCGCCAGCAGCTTTTCAGGAGGGGGCGCGACTGAAGCTTTCTTT	CASSFSGGGATEAFF
TRBV12-5	-	TRBJ2-3	-	TGTGCTACTGAGCCCCGAGCAGATACGCAGTATTTT	CATEPRADTQYF
TRBV19	few	TRBJ2-7	-	TGTGCCAGTAGTATAGCCAGCTCCTACGAGCAGTACTTC	CASSIASSYEQYF
TRBV12-3/TRBV12-4	many	TRBJ2-7	-	TGTGCCAGCAGTTTAGCGCGGAGGAGCTACGAGCAGTACTTC	CASSLARRSYEQYF
TRBV12-3/TRBV12-4	-	TRBJ2-1	-	TGTGCCAGCAGAACGATGGACTATGAGCAGTTCTTC	CASRTMDYEQFF
TRBV4-2	-	TRBJ1-5	-	TGTGCCAGCAGCCAAGATGGACCCTTGAGCGGTCAGCCCCAGCATTTT	CASSQDGPLSGQPQHF
TRBV6-2/TRBV6-3	many	TRBJ2-3	-	TGTGCCAGCCGCCCCCTGACAGATACGCAGTATTTT	CASRPLTDTQYF
TRBV27	-	TRBJ1-2	TRBD1	TGTGCCAGCAGTTTACTCGCGGGGGGACAGTTCTATGGCTACACCTTC	CASSLLAGGQFYGYTF
TRBV29-1	-	TRBJ2-7	TRBD1	TGCAGCGTCCCTCGGACAGGGATCGACGAGCAGTACTTC	CSVPRTGIDEQYF
TRBV5-4	-	TRBJ2-1	-	TGTGCCAGCAGCTTGGCCCAGCGAAGCAATGAGCAGTTCTTC	CASSLAQRSNEQFF
TRBV6-2/TRBV6-3	many	TRBJ2-1	TRBD1	TGTGCCAGCAGCACCGACGACAGGGATCGAAATGAGCAGTTCTTC	CASSTDDRDRNEQFF
TRBV6-1	many	TRBJ1-2	-	TGTGCCAGCAGTGACGTAGGTACACCAGCTAACTATGGCTACACCTTC	CASSDVGTPANYGYTF
TRBV7-6	many	TRBJ1-1	-	TGTGCCAGCAGCAACAGCTTCAGACGGCCGAACACTGAAGCTTTCTTT	CASSNSFRRPNTEAFF
TRBV2	many	TRBJ2-7	-	TGTGCCAGCAGTGAGTTGTACTCATCCTACGAGCAGTACTTC	CASSELYSSYEQYF
TRBV19	-	TRBJ2-1	TRBD2	TGTGCCAGTAGGACTAGCGGGGGCCGAGGTGAGCAGTTCTTC	CASRTSGGRGEQFF